The 23 T cell receptor beta chains below come from one sample, sequenced in a study of T-cell reconstitution after alpha-beta-depleted transplantation in children (dated by TCRdb to 2016 to 2017). Preparation of the library involved PCR. The reads were generated on an Illumina HiSeq 2500. TCR library preparation used molecular barcoding, with unique molecular identifiers applied to normalize quantification of the TCRbeta repertoire. TCRdb applied fastp at Q25 and MiXCR to the public reads, then kept only in-frame beta chains. Every distinct CDR3 protein forms one entry, paired with its most common genes and DNA. For this sample there are under 250,000 distinct CDR3 sequences; more than 15% appear just once. Of the sample, approximately 40% is held by the ten largest clones. The treatment or condition label corresponds to: allogeneic hematopoietic cell transplantation with graft depleted of TCRalphabeta T cells and CD19 B cells.

The sequences come from PBMCs, mostly from graft donor cells, collected 360 days after TCRalphabeta/CD19-depleted stem cell transplant. Receptor source: a male patient between 2 and 10 years old who had a stem cell transplant for acute lymphoblastic leukemia, so the T cells may come from the graft donor.

A few counts support this clonotype. This chain joins TRBV10-1 and TRBJ2-3; tentative D call: TRBD2 (6 bases). Trimming removed 2 bases from V and 4 bases from J, with 10 bases in between. The CDR3 is 14 amino acids. The germline V gene has CDR1 WNHNN and CDR2 SYGVQD (reference sequence). CDR3 amino acids: CASSESAGPDTQYF. CDR3 DNA: TGCGCCAGCAGTGAGAGCGCGGGGCCAGATACGCAGTATTTT.

This clonotype was counted a few times. The chain joins TRBV5-1 to TRBJ2-3, with D tentatively TRBD1 or TRBD2 (6 bases each). Germline loops: CDR1 SGHRS, CDR2 YFSETQ. The V end lost 1 base, the J end lost 3 bases, and 12 bases lay between the germline ends. The CDR3 contains 15 residues. CDR3 region: CASSLMTGGTDTQYF. As DNA, the CDR3 is TGCGCCAGCAGCTTGATGACAGGAGGGACAGATACGCAGTATTTT.

The chain is built from TRBV5-1 and TRBJ2-1; D is perhaps TRBD1 (6 bases). The CDR3 has 14 amino acids. Germline values: CDR1 SGHRS, CDR2 YFSETQ. Between the trimmed V and J ends, which lost 6 bases and 6 bases, there was a span of 16 bases. The CDR3 coding sequence is TGCGCCAGCACCACCGACAGGCAGGCCAATGAGCAGTTCTTC. Its translation: CASTTDRQANEQFF.

The chain uses TRBV18 and TRBJ2-3; the D gene is possibly TRBD2 (5 bases). The CDR3 has 13 amino acids. CDR1 is KGHSH, CDR2 LQKENI, per germline. V was shortened by 4 bases and J by 5 bases, with 10 bases between the two germline ends. Written as DNA, the CDR3 is TGTGCCAGCTCACGAACGGGGAAAGATACGCAGTATTTT. Translation gives CASSRTGKDTQYF.

The chain employs TRBV27 and TRBJ2-5, with D possibly being TRBD1 (6 bases). V lost 4 bases to trimming and J lost 5 bases, with 14 bases between them. In germline, CDR1 is MNHEY, CDR2 SMNVEV (reference sequence). The CDR3 spans 14 residues. The CDR3 region has the DNA TGTGCCAGCAGTTGGGGGCCCTTATCGGAGACCCAGTACTTC. Residues: CASSWGPLSETQYF.

The J gene is TRBJ2-6, the V gene TRBV11-1; D unresolved. The CDR3 spans 17 residues. Germline V gives CDR1 SGHAT, CDR2 FQDESV (reference sequence). The V and J ends lost 5 bases and 0 bases respectively, with 14 bases between them. In DNA form, the CDR3 reads TGTGCCAGCAGCGGACCGGACCGCAACTCTGGGGCCAACGTCCTGACTTTC. It encodes CASSGPDRNSGANVLTF.

In the case of this clonotype: This clone may be a read error of a much larger clone one base away. The chain links TRBV20-1 to TRBJ2-7, with 8 bases matching TRBD1. The ends lost 2 bases at V and 4 bases at J; junction bases unmatched: 16. There are 17 residues in the CDR3. CDR1 DFQATT and CDR2 SNEGSKA come from the germline V gene (reference sequence). Written as DNA, the CDR3 is TGCAGTGCTAGACCCATAGACAGGGGCATTTACGTTTACGAGCAGTACTTC. Its translation: CSARPIDRGIYVYEQYF.

This clonotype was recorded a few times. V usage is TRBV6-1 and J usage is TRBJ2-1; 9 bases fit TRBD2. Unmatched junction bases numbered 9, after V lost 4 bases and J lost 8 bases. The length of the CDR3 is 15 residues. Germline V CDR1 and CDR2: MNHNS, SASEGT. Here the CDR3 reads CASSATVAGAHEQFF. The CDR3 DNA reads TGTGCCAGCAGTGCCACGGTAGCGGGGGCTCATGAGCAGTTCTTC.

This clonotype was recorded a few times. The gene calls are TRBV7-9 and TRBJ2-7; maybe TRBD1 (5 bases). The germline V gene has CDR1 SEHNR and CDR2 FQNEAQ (reference sequence). The CDR3 totals 15 residues. V dropped 4 bases and J dropped 0 bases, with 13 bases sitting between them. The CDR3 DNA reads as TGTGCCAGCAGCTCGGTCGAGACAGTCTCCTACGAGCAGTACTTC. Its translation is CASSSVETVSYEQYF.

This clonotype was picked up a small number of times. This chain joins TRBV20-1 and TRBJ1-5; D is unclear. Germline lookup yields CDR1 DFQATT and CDR2 SNEGSKA (reference sequence). V was shortened by 3 bases and J by 1 base, with 10 bases between the two germline ends. The length of the CDR3 is 14 residues. The CDR3: CSASGQPSNQPQHF. In nucleotides, the CDR3 is TGCAGTGCTAGTGGGCAGCCAAGCAATCAGCCCCAGCATTTT.

This clonotype was counted at least ten times. V is TRBV15 and J is TRBJ2-1, with 7 bases that match TRBD1. J lost 0 bases, V lost 0 bases, and 5 bases had no gene match. CDR3 size: 17 residues. Germline CDR1 LNHNV, CDR2 YYDKDF (reference sequence). CDR3 nucleotides: TGTGCCACCAGCAGAGATGTCGGGACAGACTCCTACAATGAGCAGTTCTTC. Its protein is CATSRDVGTDSYNEQFF.

This clonotype was seen a few times. CDR3 amino acids: CASSFRGRDLIETQYF. CDR3 nucleotides: TGTGCCAGCAGTTTTCGGGGGAGAGACCTTATAGAGACCCAGTACTTC. The genes are TRBV28 and TRBJ2-5; possible D gene TRBD2, 6 bases. Germline V CDR1 and CDR2: MDHEN, SYDVKM. The length of the CDR3 is 16 residues. The V end lost 3 bases, the J end lost 4 bases, and 18 bases lay between the germline ends.

The chain links TRBV6-2 or TRBV6-3 to TRBJ1-1; D is uncertain. The germline V gene encodes CDR1 MNHEY and CDR2 SVGEGT. The CDR3 loop spans 13 amino acids. With 7 bases removed from V and 6 bases from J, the gap between germline ends came to 15 bases. In nucleotides, the CDR3 is TGTGCCAGCATCGACGGGCTCTCCCCTGAAGCTTTCTTT. This encodes CASIDGLSPEAFF.

This clonotype was picked up many times. J is TRBJ2-2 and V is TRBV5-6; D unresolved. V gave up 2 bases and J gave up 3 bases, with 11 bases separating them. The CDR3 has 15 residues. The germline CDR1 and CDR2 sequences are SGHDT and YYEEEE. In DNA form, the CDR3 reads TGTGCCAGCAGCTTCCACACGAAGGACACCGGGGAGCTGTTTTTT. Translation: CASSFHTKDTGELFF. The full variable domain, in which reference TRBV5-6 and TRBJ2-2 provide the parts outside the CDR3, is DAGVTQSPTHLIKTRGQQVTLRCSPKSGHDTVSWYQQALGQGPQFIFQYYEEEERQRGNFPDRFSGHQFPNYSSELNVNALLLGDSALYLCASSFHTKDTGELFFGEGSRLTVL.

This clonotype was seen a handful of times. The chain employs TRBV5-5 and TRBJ2-7; the match to TRBD2 covers 11 bases. Per the germline V gene, CDR1 is SGHKS and CDR2 is YYEKEE (reference sequence). This CDR3 spans 16 amino acids. With V trimmed by 0 bases and J by 5 bases, 7 bases remained unmatched. The CDR3 DNA is TGTGCCAGCAGCTTGGCTTTAGCGGGAGGGCCCCACGAGCAGTACTTC. Protein sequence: CASSLALAGGPHEQYF. Full variable domain (rest looked up from reference TRBV5-5 and TRBJ2-7): DAGVTQSPTHLIKTRGQQVTLRCSPISGHKSVSWYQQVLGQGPQFIFQYYEKEERGRGNFPDRFSARQFPNYSSELNVNALLLGDSALYLCASSLALAGGPHEQYFGPGTRLTVT.

In its sample, this clonotype was seen a few times. The chain links TRBV5-4 to TRBJ2-1; D is unresolved. The CDR3 runs 15 residues. Trimming left V 0 bases short and J 4 bases short, with 11 bases between. Germline V gives CDR1 SGHNT, CDR2 YYREEE (reference sequence). CDR3 region: CASSLGLDPYNEQFF. The CDR3 DNA reads as TGTGCCAGCAGCTTGGGGCTAGACCCTTACAATGAGCAGTTCTTC.

This clonotype was picked up a small number of times. The chain joins TRBV11-2 to TRBJ2-7, with D tentatively TRBD2 (6 bases). This CDR3 spans 14 amino acids. With 5 bases removed from V and 2 bases from J, the gap between germline ends came to 13 bases. The germline V gene encodes CDR1 SGHAT and CDR2 FQNNGV. This CDR3 is CASSQGLPPYEQYF. The CDR3 bases are TGTGCCAGCAGCCAAGGACTACCTCCCTACGAGCAGTACTTC.

In its sample, this clonotype was seen a few times. The chain carries TRBV5-1 and TRBJ2-7; D gene ambiguous. The CDR3 runs to 13 residues. V lost 0 bases to trimming and J lost 3 bases, with 7 bases between them. Looked up from germline, CDR1 is SGHRS and CDR2 is YFSETQ. For the CDR3, the DNA is TGCGCCAGCAGCTTGGTGGCAGACTACGAGCAGTACTTC. It translates to CASSLVADYEQYF.

In its sample, this clonotype was seen a few times. V is TRBV5-1 and J is TRBJ2-7; the D is unclear. Germline values: CDR1 SGHRS, CDR2 YFSETQ. V was pared by 0 bases and J by 2 bases, with 9 bases between. The length of the CDR3 is 14 residues. The CDR3 bases are TGCGCCAGCAGCTTGGGCAGGATCACCTACGAGCAGTACTTC. Its translation: CASSLGRITYEQYF.

This chain joins TRBV7-2 and TRBJ1-5; D gene unclear. This CDR3 is built from 14 residues. Trimming removed 2 bases from V and 3 bases from J, with 8 bases in between. CDR1 and CDR2 from the germline V gene are SGHTA and FQGNSA. The CDR3 region has the DNA TGTGCCAGCAGCTTATACACGACCAATCAGCCCCAGCATTTT. Protein product: CASSLYTTNQPQHF. The whole variable domain, filled in from reference TRBV7-2 and TRBJ1-5, reads GAGVSQSPSNKVTEKGKDVELRCDPISGHTALYWYRQSLGQGLEFLIYFQGNSAPDKSGLPSDRFSAERTGGSVSTLTIQRTQQEDSAVYLCASSLYTTNQPQHFGDGTRLSIL.

This clonotype turned up a few times. V is TRBV7-2 and J is TRBJ2-1; 11 nucleotides agree with TRBD2. Germline assignment: CDR1 SGHTA and CDR2 FQGNSA. The CDR3 sequence is 16 residues long. V dropped 5 bases and J dropped 3; count of bases not matched to a gene: 6. CDR3 sequence reads: CASSTRLAGLYNEQFF. For the CDR3, the DNA is TGTGCCAGCAGCACCAGACTAGCGGGGCTCTACAATGAGCAGTTCTTC. The variable domain in full, completed from reference TRBV7-2 and TRBJ2-1, reads GAGVSQSPSNKVTEKGKDVELRCDPISGHTALYWYRQSLGQGLEFLIYFQGNSAPDKSGLPSDRFSAERTGGSVSTLTIQRTQQEDSAVYLCASSTRLAGLYNEQFFGPGTRLTVL.

In this sample, this clonotype turned up once. The chain employs TRBV20-1 and TRBJ2-7; D unresolved. This CDR3 has 14 amino acids. In germline, CDR1 is DFQATT, CDR2 SNEGSKA (reference sequence). V gave up 6 bases and J gave up 0 bases, with 15 bases separating them. The CDR3 sequence: CSASLSVSSYEQYF. The CDR3 DNA reads TGCAGTGCCTCCCTAAGCGTAAGCTCCTACGAGCAGTACTTC.

The sample holds many counts of this clonotype. The V and J genes are TRBV9 and TRBJ1-1; 10 bases line up with TRBD1. The CDR3 runs 16 residues. In germline, CDR1 is SGDLS, CDR2 YYNGEE. V was clipped by 4 bases and J by 4 bases; unmatched bases: 10. The CDR3 region is CASSPKDWTGGTEAFF. The DNA of the CDR3 is TGTGCCAGCAGCCCAAAGGATTGGACAGGGGGCACTGAAGCTTTCTTT.